The rows below give T cell receptor beta chains drawn from one sample of a study of blood T cell repertoires in COVID-19. TCRdb's table, derived via immunoSEQ multiplex PCR, lists solely in-frame clones and lacks some. The table shows tens of thousands of clones, with approximately 86% occurring only once. What was sequenced was peripheral blood. All receptors come from an elderly woman in a cohort sampled during active or convalescent COVID-19. Both conserved end residues are part of each CDR3. The D gene is left open where the match is weak. Only some rows state a clone size, as once, few, many or a class for expanded clones.

clone_size,v_call,d_call,j_call,cdr3_nt,cdr3_aa
-,TRBV6-5,TRBD2,TRBJ2-2,TGTGCCAGCACTGCCAGCGGGGTGAACACCGGGGAGCTGTTTTTT,CASTASGVNTGELFF
-,TRBV2,TRBD1,TRBJ1-5,TGTGCCAGCACTAAGGACAGGGGTAATCAGCCCCAGCATTTT,CASTKDRGNQPQHF
-,TRBV5-1,-,TRBJ2-1,TGCGCCAGCCGAAAGCTTCAGGATGAGCAGTTCTTC,CASRKLQDEQFF
-,TRBV19,TRBD2,TRBJ2-6,TGTGCCAGTAGTATAACGGCTAGCGGGAGCTCTGGGGCCAACGTCCTGACTTTC,CASSITASGSSGANVLTF
few,TRBV7-8,-,TRBJ2-2,TGTGCCAGCAGCTTAGGACTTAACACCGGGGAGCTGTTTTTT,CASSLGLNTGELFF
-,TRBV11-3,-,TRBJ1-1,TGTGCCAGCAGAGAAAACAGGGCGGACACTGAAGCTTTCTTT,CASRENRADTEAFF
-,TRBV5-1,TRBD2,TRBJ2-1,TGCGCCAGCAGCTCTGGACTAGCGGGAGCTCAACCCTACAATGAGCAGTTCTTC,CASSSGLAGAQPYNEQFF
-,TRBV19,TRBD1,TRBJ1-1,TGTGCCAGTGGCCGGGACAGGGACACTGAAGCTTTCTTT,CASGRDRDTEAFF
once,TRBV11-3,TRBD1,TRBJ1-1,TGTGCCAGCCGGCGGGGACAGGAGAACACTGAAGCTTTCTTT,CASRRGQENTEAFF
-,TRBV29-1,-,TRBJ1-1,TGCAGCGTCAAACAGGCGAACACTGAAGCTTTCTTT,CSVKQANTEAFF
few,TRBV7-3,-,TRBJ1-1,TGTGCCAGCAGCTTAAATGGCAGGGGGAACACTGAAGCTTTCTTT,CASSLNGRGNTEAFF
-,TRBV24-1,-,TRBJ1-1,TGTGCCACCAGTGATTTTGGAGGGGAGGACACTGAAGCTTTCTTT,CATSDFGGEDTEAFF
-,TRBV12-5,-,TRBJ1-5,TGTGCTAGTGGTCAGGACGGGATCGGGCCCCAGCATTTT,CASGQDGIGPQHF
-,TRBV20-1,-,TRBJ1-4,TGCAGTGTCGGTCGAGGTGAAAAACTGTTTTTT,CSVGRGEKLFF
-,TRBV6-5,-,TRBJ1-2,TGTGCCAGCAGTTACTCGTTCAGTTCTAACTATGGCTACACCTTC,CASSYSFSSNYGYTF
many,TRBV19,TRBD2,TRBJ2-5,TGTGCCAGTAGTACAAGCGGGAGGGGAATTGTGACCCAGTACTTC,CASSTSGRGIVTQYF
-,TRBV4-2,TRBD2,TRBJ2-2,TGTGCCAGCAGCCAAGTCCGACTAGCCAATTGGGGGGAGCTGTTTTTT,CASSQVRLANWGELFF
-,TRBV19,TRBD1,TRBJ1-1,TGTGCCAGTCATTACGGGACAGGGAGGACTGAAGCTTTCTTT,CASHYGTGRTEAFF
few,TRBV5-1,-,TRBJ2-1,TGCGCCAGCAGCTTGGTGCAGGACTACAATGAGCAGTTCTTC,CASSLVQDYNEQFF
-,TRBV11-2,TRBD1,TRBJ1-1,TGTGCCAGCAGCTTTCGACAGGGGACTGAAGCTTTCTTT,CASSFRQGTEAFF
-,TRBV6-5,TRBD1,TRBJ1-2,TGTGCCAGCAGTACATCGACAGGGGTCTATGGCTACACCTTC,CASSTSTGVYGYTF
-,TRBV28,-,TRBJ2-5,TGTGCCAGCACCAGGGCCCCTCGAGAGACCCAGTACTTC,CASTRAPRETQYF
-,TRBV7-3,-,TRBJ1-5,TGTGCCAGTAGCCAGGGACTGCGGCCCCAGCATTTT,CASSQGLRPQHF
-,TRBV5-1,TRBD1,TRBJ1-6,TGCGCCAGCAGCTTGGAACAGGGGTATAATTCACCCCTCCACTTT,CASSLEQGYNSPLHF
-,TRBV7-2,-,TRBJ2-2,TGTGCCAGCAGCTTACTAGGGGCCGCGAACACCGGGGAGCTGTTTTTT,CASSLLGAANTGELFF
-,TRBV2,-,TRBJ2-2,TGTGCCAGCAGTGAAATCGGAGGAGACACCGGGGAGCTGTTTTTT,CASSEIGGDTGELFF
-,TRBV6-5,-,TRBJ1-1,TGTGCCAGCGGCGGGCAGAGTCGAACTGAAGCTTTCTTT,CASGGQSRTEAFF
once,TRBV25-1,-,TRBJ2-1,TGTGCCAGCAGTGAATTTCCGTCCTACAATGAGCAGTTCTTC,CASSEFPSYNEQFF
-,TRBV6-5,-,TRBJ2-3,TGTGCCAGCAGCCCCGGTGGCACAGATACGCAGTATTTT,CASSPGGTDTQYF
-,TRBV7-9,-,TRBJ2-1,TGTGCCAGCAGCTTAGGGTCAGGACTAATTAGCCATGAGCAGTTCTTC,CASSLGSGLISHEQFF